Listed here are 27 T cell receptor beta chains from one sample, sequenced in a study of blood T cell repertoires in COVID-19. Sequencing used immunoSEQ multiplex PCR; TCRdb keeps in-frame clones, though not all of them. The table has about 98,000 clones, less than 85% seen once. What was sequenced was peripheral blood. The receptors shown here come from a man aged 65 to 79 with active or convalescent COVID-19.

The chain has TRBV30 and TRBJ2-2; 8 bases line up with TRBD1. The CDR3 extends over 16 amino acids. After removal of 2 bases from V and 2 bases from J, the junction contained 7 bases not matched to a gene. Germline V gene data show CDR1 as GTSNPN and CDR2 as SVGIG (reference sequence). The CDR3 loop reads CAWSPLDRGNTGELFF. The CDR3 DNA sequence: TGTGCCTGGAGTCCTCTAGACAGGGGTAACACCGGGGAGCTGTTTTTT.

This rearrangement joins TRBV6-4 to TRBJ2-5; 9 bases line up with TRBD2. Germline values: CDR1 MRHNA, CDR2 SNTAGT. The CDR3 is made up of 15 amino acids. The ends lost 7 bases at V and 2 bases at J; junction bases unmatched: 8. CDR3 sequence: CASTPLAGLQETQYF. For the CDR3, the DNA is TGTGCCAGCACCCCCCTAGCGGGACTACAAGAGACCCAGTACTTC.

CDR3 nucleotide sequence: TGTGCCAGCAGCCGGACTCTGACAGGGAGCACTGAAGCTTTCTTT. Residues: CASSRTLTGSTEAFF. The chain uses TRBV5-8 and TRBJ1-1; 7 bases are a match to TRBD1. V was clipped by 4 bases and J by 4 bases; unmatched bases: 10. Germline V lookup: CDR1 SGHTS, CDR2 YDEGEE. The CDR3 extends over 15 amino acids.

The chain couples TRBV29-1 to TRBJ2-1, with 10 bases fitting TRBD1. V gave up 4 bases and J gave up 8 bases; unmatched junction bases: 5. The CDR3 has 13 amino acids. The germline V gene encodes CDR1 SQVTM and CDR2 ANQGSEA. The CDR3: CSVGQGARDEQFF. As DNA, the CDR3 is TGCAGCGTTGGACAGGGGGCCAGGGATGAGCAGTTCTTC.

This clone was detected only a few times. This chain links TRBV4-3 with TRBJ1-4, with D unclear. Germline values: CDR1 LGHNA, CDR2 YSLEER. Between the trimmed V and J ends, which lost 1 base and 5 bases, there was a span of 11 bases. The CDR3 extends over 15 amino acids. CDR3 sequence (DNA): TGCGCCAGCAGCCAAGGCGGAGGGCGCAATGAAAAACTGTTTTTT. The encoded protein is CASSQGGGRNEKLFF.

The chain carries TRBV9 and TRBJ2-1, with D unresolved. The CDR3 length is 15 residues. V shed 3 bases and J shed 0 bases, with 10 bases lying between them. Germline V gives CDR1 SGDLS, CDR2 YYNGEE. The CDR3 DNA is TGTGCCAGCAGCGCTTCTTATAGCTCCTACAATGAGCAGTTCTTC. This translates into CASSASYSSYNEQFF. Filled out from reference TRBV9 and TRBJ2-1, the complete variable domain reads DSGVTQTPKHLITATGQRVTLRCSPRSGDLSVYWYQQSLDQGLQFLIQYYNGEERAKGNILERFSAQQFPDLHSELNLSSLELGDSALYFCASSASYSSYNEQFFGPGTRLTVL.

V is TRBV7-2 and J is TRBJ1-1; 8 nucleotides match TRBD1. The CDR3 has 14 amino acids. Trimming took 4 bases from V and 5 from J; bases not matched to a gene: 6. CDR1 and CDR2 (germline): SGHTA, FQGNSA. CDR3 in amino acids: CASSSRTGSTEAFF. The DNA for the CDR3 is TGTGCCAGCAGCTCTAGGACAGGGTCGACTGAAGCTTTCTTT. Full variable domain (rest looked up from reference TRBV7-2 and TRBJ1-1): GAGVSQSPSNKVTEKGKDVELRCDPISGHTALYWYRQSLGQGLEFLIYFQGNSAPDKSGLPSDRFSAERTGGSVSTLTIQRTQQEDSAVYLCASSSRTGSTEAFFGQGTRLTVV.

The chain is built from TRBV4-2 and TRBJ2-3; TRBD2 agrees at 9 bases. Trimming removed 0 bases from V and 4 bases from J; junction bases left unmatched: 11. The CDR3 consists of 18 residues. Per germline, CDR1 LGHNA and CDR2 YNFKEQ. The CDR3 is CASSQERNLAGPSDTQYF. In DNA form, the CDR3 reads TGTGCCAGCAGCCAAGAAAGGAACCTAGCGGGGCCCTCAGATACGCAGTATTTT.

This clone was recorded only once. V usage is TRBV7-9 and J usage is TRBJ1-6, with TRBD1 as a possible D gene (5 bases). V shed 2 bases and J shed 7 bases, with 12 bases lying between them. Germline values: CDR1 SEHNR, CDR2 FQNEAQ (reference sequence). This CDR3 contains 15 residues. CDR3 protein: CASSLSGAINSPLHF. The CDR3 DNA follows: TGTGCCAGCAGCTTAAGTGGGGCCATAAATTCACCCCTCCACTTT.

The chain combines TRBV28 with TRBJ1-2, with no clear D. Per germline, CDR1 MDHEN and CDR2 SYDVKM. The CDR3 totals 14 residues. Trimming removed 3 bases at V and 6 bases at J, with 14 bases between. The CDR3 loop reads CASSLNGRFDGYTF. Written as DNA, the CDR3 is TGTGCCAGCAGTTTGAACGGGAGGTTTGATGGCTACACCTTC.

The CDR3, as DNA: TGTGCCAGTAGTATCTCCGGACAGAATCAGCCCCAGCATTTT. Encoded protein: CASSISGQNQPQHF. The V gene is TRBV19, the J gene TRBJ1-5; D is perhaps TRBD1 (6 bases). Trimming took 3 bases from V and 4 from J, leaving 10 bases between them. CDR1 is LNHDA and CDR2 is SQIVND in the germline V gene (reference sequence). The CDR3 is 14 residues long.

V usage is TRBV7-3 and J usage is TRBJ2-5; 9 nucleotides line up with TRBD1. The CDR3 extends over 13 amino acids. Germline V gene data show CDR1 as SGHTA and CDR2 as FQGTGA. V trimming: 5 bases; J trimming: 5 bases; junction bases outside the gene matches: 3. The CDR3 coding sequence is TGTGCCAGCAGCCGGACAGGGGAGGAGACCCAGTACTTC. Translated, it gives CASSRTGEETQYF.

The V gene is TRBV25-1, the J gene TRBJ2-1; TRBD2 matches at 9 bases. In germline, CDR1 is MGHDK, CDR2 SYGVNS. Trimming removed 4 bases from V and 6 bases from J; junction bases left unmatched: 10. The CDR3 extends over 16 amino acids. CDR3 protein: CASSVTRGGRGNEQFF. CDR3 sequence (DNA): TGTGCCAGCAGTGTAACGCGGGGGGGAAGGGGCAATGAGCAGTTCTTC.

This clone occurred a few times. V usage is TRBV20-1 and J usage is TRBJ2-1; a weak D match, TRBD1 (5 bases). Germline lookup yields CDR1 DFQATT and CDR2 SNEGSKA (reference sequence). This CDR3 has 12 residues. The V end lost 3 bases, the J end lost 4 bases, and 7 bases lay between the germline ends. The CDR3 protein is CSASRGYNEQFF. CDR3 DNA: TGCAGTGCTAGTAGGGGTTACAATGAGCAGTTCTTC.

The chain carries TRBV19 and TRBJ1-2; D not certain. Trimming took off 3 bases at V and 2 bases at J, with 13 bases between the two ends. Looked up from germline, CDR1 is LNHDA and CDR2 is SQIVND (reference sequence). The CDR3 extends over 15 amino acids. Here the CDR3 reads CASSISQATNYGYTF. CDR3 bases: TGTGCCAGTAGTATCTCCCAGGCCACGAACTATGGCTACACCTTC. The variable domain in full, with the rest retrieved from reference TRBV19 and TRBJ1-2, is DGGITQSPKYLFRKEGQNVTLSCEQNLNHDAMYWYRQDPGQGLRLIYYSQIVNDFQKGDIAEGYSVSREKKESFPLTVTSAQKNPTAFYLCASSISQATNYGYTFGSGTRLTVV.

The chain recombines TRBV20-1 with TRBJ2-7; the match to TRBD2 covers 8 bases. The V segment lost 3 bases and the J segment 3 bases; nucleotides outside the gene matches: 7. CDR1 is DFQATT, CDR2 SNEGSKA, per germline (reference sequence). The CDR3 is 14 amino acids. CDR3 DNA sequence: TGCAGTGCTAGTTGGGGACTAGAAGGCTACGAGCAGTACTTC. This sequence encodes CSASWGLEGYEQYF.

V is TRBV6-1 and J is TRBJ1-2; perhaps TRBD1 as D (6 bases). V dropped 1 base and J dropped 5 bases, with 11 bases sitting between them. The CDR3 extends over 14 amino acids. Germline V gene sequence: CDR1 MNHNS, CDR2 SASEGT. The CDR3 here is CASSEGTGNYGYTF. CDR3 nucleotide sequence: TGTGCCAGCAGTGAAGGCACAGGGAATTATGGCTACACCTTC.

The V gene is TRBV19, the J gene TRBJ1-3; the D is unclear. With 2 bases removed from V and 4 bases from J, the gap between germline ends came to 15 bases. CDR1 and CDR2 (germline): LNHDA, SQIVND (reference sequence). The CDR3 covers 16 residues. This CDR3 is CASSITEAPRGNTIYF. CDR3 coding DNA: TGTGCCAGTAGTATAACCGAGGCCCCCCGAGGAAACACCATATATTTT.

This clone was picked up one time. The chain combines TRBV11-2 with TRBJ1-2, with D perhaps matching TRBD1 (5 bases). Germline V CDR1 and CDR2: SGHAT, FQNNGV. CDR3 length equals 13 residues. Trimming shortened V by 0 bases and J by 5 bases, and 7 bases separated the two germline ends. CDR3 sequence (DNA): TGTGCCAGCAGCTTAGATCGGGGGTATGGCTACACCTTC. Translation gives CASSLDRGYGYTF.

The chain has TRBV7-9 and TRBJ2-1; D is undetermined. The CDR3 sequence is 16 residues long. Per germline, CDR1 SEHNR and CDR2 FQNEAQ (reference sequence). V lost 4 bases, J lost 8 bases, and 21 bases lay in between. The CDR3 spells CASSSFLVAGTYEQFF. The DNA of the CDR3 is TGTGCCAGCAGCTCTTTTCTAGTGGCCGGAACATATGAGCAGTTCTTC.

The chain employs TRBV6-5 and TRBJ1-2; 12 bases fit TRBD1. The V gene end was trimmed by 8 bases and the J gene end by 7 bases; junction bases not matched to a gene: 11. The germline CDR1 and CDR2 sequences are MNHEY and SVGAGI. The CDR3 contains 15 residues. In nucleotides, the CDR3 is TGTGCCAGCCGAAGCTCGGGACAGGGGGCGCCTGGCTACACCTTC. This codes for CASRSSGQGAPGYTF.

The chain is built from TRBV5-5 and TRBJ1-1; TRBD1 agrees at 9 bases. The CDR3 totals 17 residues. The V gene's germline CDR1 is SGHKS and CDR2 YYEKEE (reference sequence). V lost 0 bases and J lost 5; bases outside the gene matches: 11. DNA for the CDR3: TGTGCCAGCAGCTTGGCGGTCATGACAGGGGGTGGGACTGAAGCTTTCTTT. Amino acid sequence: CASSLAVMTGGGTEAFF.

This chain uses TRBV7-9 with TRBJ1-3; TRBD1 matches at 7 bases. The trim removed 5 bases at V and 0 bases at J, leaving 4 bases unmatched. This CDR3 contains 15 residues. Germline CDR1 and CDR2: SEHNR and FQNEAQ (reference sequence). Here the CDR3 reads CASSQDRNSGNTIYF. Written as DNA, the CDR3 is TGTGCCAGCAGCCAGGACAGGAACTCTGGAAACACCATATATTTT.

The chain recombines TRBV6-5 with TRBJ2-1; 9 bases are shared with TRBD2. There are 15 residues in the CDR3. V dropped 8 bases and J dropped 6; count of bases not matched to a gene: 11. In germline, CDR1 is MNHEY, CDR2 SVGAGI. CDR3 DNA sequence: TGTGCCAGCGGCCAGCCGGGACTAGCCTCCAATGAGCAGTTCTTC. It yields the protein CASGQPGLASNEQFF.

This clone was picked up a small number of times. The chain has TRBV27 and TRBJ2-6; a possible D gene is TRBD2 (7 bases). This CDR3 contains 16 residues. Deletions cut 6 bases from V and 0 bases from J, with 12 bases between. CDR1 and CDR2 from the germline V gene are MNHEY and SMNVEV (reference sequence). The CDR3 sequence: CASRGGRTSGANVLTF. The CDR3, as DNA: TGTGCCAGCAGGGGGGGGCGGACCTCTGGGGCCAACGTCCTGACTTTC.

The genes are TRBV25-1 and TRBJ2-1; the D gene is possibly TRBD2 (5 bases). Trimming removed 3 bases at V and 10 bases at J, with 10 bases between. This CDR3 contains 12 residues. Germline loops: CDR1 MGHDK, CDR2 SYGVNS. The CDR3 DNA is TGTGCCAGCAGTGACCCTAGCCGGGAGCAGTTCTTC. Amino acid sequence: CASSDPSREQFF.

The CDR3: CASSLSTGRGNTEAFF. CDR3 sequence (DNA): TGCGCCAGCAGCTTGTCGACTGGCAGGGGGAACACTGAAGCTTTCTTT. The chain joins TRBV5-1 to TRBJ1-1; maybe TRBD1 (6 bases). This CDR3 comprises 16 residues. V dropped 1 base and J dropped 1 base, with 14 bases sitting between them. CDR1 is SGHRS, CDR2 YFSETQ, per germline.